This record looks at one TCR beta chain sequence and its context. The antigen it binds to is not known. The record has no base qualities; no much larger clone is one base away. Library preparation used the immunoSEQ multiplex PCR assay. Held by TCRdb, this immuneACCESS table contains in-frame sequences only and omits some clones. Under half of the omission traces to an unresolved V gene where checked; the cause of the rest is unknown. The sample data list tens of thousands of clones, and roughly 91% of these were observed just once. The leading ten clones occupy roughly 2.2% of the sample. This specimen belongs to a study of T cell changes during pregnancy in multiple sclerosis (dated by TCRdb to about 2019). About the full investigation: The study looked at changes in the T cell repertoire across pregnancy in women with multiple sclerosis.

There are 15 amino acids in the CDR3, from cysteine to phenylalanine inclusive. Of all the DNA, just the CDR3 is kept, 45 bases in frame from base 1. Trimming removed 8 bases from V and 0 bases from J, leaving 18 bases between the germline ends. Sequences SGHRS (CDR1) and YFSETQ (CDR2) are obtained from the germline V gene. The sequencing here drew on peripheral blood, taken in the second trimester of pregnancy. The rearrangement combines TRBV5-1 with TRBJ2-7; TRBD2 is perhaps the D gene, given 6 matching bases. This TCR derives from a female donor in good health, enrolled as a control in a pregnancy study. The DNA is as follows: TGCGCCAGTTCAAACCCGGGACTGATCTCCTACGAGCAGTACTTC. Its protein is CASSNPGLISYEQYF. The variable domain in full, with residues beyond the CDR3 obtained from the reference TRBV5-1 and TRBJ2-7 genes, is KAGVTQTPRYLIKTRGQQVTLSCSPISGHRSVSWYQQTPGQGLQFLFEYFSETQRNKGNFPGRFSGRQFSNSRSEMNVSTLELGDSALYLCASSNPGLISYEQYFGPGTRLTVT.